The rows below give T cell receptor beta chains drawn from one sample of a study of blood T cell repertoires in COVID-19. Repertoires were generated with immunoSEQ multiplex PCR, while TCRdb's copy carries only in-frame clones and drops some. Seen here are about 430,000 clones, 88% observed once, and the top ten hold about 1.5%. The specimen was PBMCs or T cells enriched from blood (not recorded which). These receptors originate from a woman aged 18 to 35 who had been exposed to COVID-19. The CDR3 runs from the conserved cysteine through the conserved F or W. A D gene is named only where the DNA matches it firmly. A row's size may be missing; if present it is once, few, many or a size class.

clone_size: NA; v_call: TRBV24-1; j_call: TRBJ2-1; d_call: TRBD1; cdr3_aa: CATSDPGTGGGNEQFF; cdr3_nt: TGTGCCACCAGTGATCCCGGGACAGGGGGCGGAAATGAGCAGTTCTTC
clone_size: once; v_call: TRBV4-1; j_call: TRBJ1-2; d_call: TRBD1; cdr3_aa: CASKARQGALGGYTF; cdr3_nt: TGCGCCAGCAAGGCCCGACAGGGGGCATTAGGGGGCTACACCTTC
clone_size: NA; v_call: TRBV7-2; j_call: TRBJ2-1; d_call: TRBD2; cdr3_aa: CASSFQQGTSGGEQFF; cdr3_nt: TGTGCCAGCAGCTTCCAACAGGGGACTAGCGGGGGAGAGCAGTTCTTC
clone_size: NA; v_call: TRBV7-2; j_call: TRBJ2-7; d_call: NA; cdr3_aa: CASGQRDYEQYF; cdr3_nt: TGTGCCAGCGGACAGCGGGACTACGAGCAGTACTTC
clone_size: NA; v_call: TRBV16; j_call: TRBJ1-1; d_call: NA; cdr3_aa: CASNTGSWNTEAFF; cdr3_nt: TGTGCCAGCAATACAGGGAGTTGGAACACTGAAGCTTTCTTT
clone_size: NA; v_call: TRBV5-5; j_call: TRBJ1-1; d_call: TRBD1; cdr3_aa: CASSQDRGRDTEAFF; cdr3_nt: TGTGCCAGCAGCCAAGACAGGGGGCGAGACACTGAAGCTTTCTTT
clone_size: NA; v_call: TRBV28; j_call: TRBJ2-7; d_call: NA; cdr3_aa: CASRTIGTAEYEQYF; cdr3_nt: TGTGCCAGCCGGACTATCGGGACAGCCGAGTACGAGCAGTACTTC
clone_size: NA; v_call: TRBV4-1; j_call: TRBJ1-6; d_call: NA; cdr3_aa: CASSQGQASSYNSPLHF; cdr3_nt: TGCGCCAGCAGCCAAGGACAGGCGAGCTCCTATAATTCACCCCTCCACTTT
clone_size: NA; v_call: TRBV7-2; j_call: TRBJ2-1; d_call: TRBD2; cdr3_aa: CASSLETSGSQVRFF; cdr3_nt: TGTGCCAGCAGCTTGGAAACTAGCGGGAGTCAAGTACGGTTCTTC
clone_size: NA; v_call: TRBV4-3; j_call: TRBJ1-2; d_call: NA; cdr3_aa: CASSQDRGNYGYTF; cdr3_nt: TGCGCCAGCAGCCAAGATCGGGGTAACTATGGCTACACCTTC
clone_size: NA; v_call: TRBV6-5; j_call: TRBJ2-7; d_call: NA; cdr3_aa: CASSFRDEQYF; cdr3_nt: TGTGCCAGCAGTTTCAGGGACGAGCAGTACTTC
clone_size: NA; v_call: TRBV7-2; j_call: TRBJ2-7; d_call: NA; cdr3_aa: CASSLAALPSSYEQYF; cdr3_nt: TGTGCCAGCAGCTTAGCGGCCCTCCCAAGCTCCTACGAGCAGTACTTC
clone_size: NA; v_call: TRBV4-1; j_call: TRBJ2-2; d_call: NA; cdr3_aa: CASSQARNTGELFF; cdr3_nt: TGCGCCAGCAGCCAAGCGAGGAACACCGGGGAGCTGTTTTTT
clone_size: NA; v_call: TRBV5-1; j_call: TRBJ2-1; d_call: TRBD1; cdr3_aa: CASSFHGQGGDEQFF; cdr3_nt: TGCGCCAGCAGCTTCCACGGACAAGGGGGCGATGAGCAGTTCTTC
clone_size: NA; v_call: TRBV30; j_call: TRBJ1-1; d_call: TRBD1; cdr3_aa: CAWSVQGGFSEAFF; cdr3_nt: TGTGCCTGGAGTGTACAGGGGGGGTTCTCTGAAGCTTTCTTT
clone_size: many; v_call: TRBV27; j_call: TRBJ2-1; d_call: TRBD1; cdr3_aa: CASSPGTGDYNEQFF; cdr3_nt: TGTGCCAGCAGTCCCGGGACAGGGGACTACAATGAGCAGTTCTTC
clone_size: few; v_call: TRBV9; j_call: TRBJ1-5; d_call: TRBD1; cdr3_aa: CASSVRQGRNQPQHF; cdr3_nt: TGTGCCAGCAGCGTCCGACAGGGGAGGAATCAGCCCCAGCATTTT
clone_size: NA; v_call: TRBV27; j_call: TRBJ2-1; d_call: TRBD2; cdr3_aa: CASSLRLAVSDRRADEQFF; cdr3_nt: TGTGCCAGCAGTTTAAGGCTAGCGGTCAGTGACCGAAGAGCGGATGAGCAGTTCTTC
clone_size: NA; v_call: TRBV9; j_call: TRBJ2-7; d_call: TRBD2; cdr3_aa: CASSEGSGGFSYEQYF; cdr3_nt: TGTGCCAGCAGCGAAGGGAGCGGGGGTTTCTCCTACGAGCAGTACTTC
clone_size: NA; v_call: TRBV5-6; j_call: TRBJ2-3; d_call: NA; cdr3_aa: CASSPAGSAFTDTQYF; cdr3_nt: TGTGCCAGCAGCCCCGCCGGGAGCGCGTTCACAGATACGCAGTATTTT
clone_size: NA; v_call: TRBV15; j_call: TRBJ2-7; d_call: TRBD1; cdr3_aa: CATSRDRGGTGSFSYEQYF; cdr3_nt: TGTGCCACCAGCAGAGACCGCGGCGGGACAGGGTCTTTCTCCTACGAGCAGTACTTC
clone_size: NA; v_call: TRBV5-1; j_call: TRBJ2-5; d_call: NA; cdr3_aa: CASSSTVTQETQYF; cdr3_nt: TGCGCCAGCAGCAGCACAGTGACACAAGAGACCCAGTACTTC